This entry lists 26 T cell receptor beta chains sequenced from one sample in a study of T-cell memory formation after mild COVID-19. TCRdb independently ran MiXCR on the 5' RACE reads; one entry per CDR3 protein. The data hold some 130,000 distinct CDR3 sequences, with approximately 15% observed a single time. Sequenced sample: PBMCs or a T cell subset sorted from them (not recorded which). These receptors were collected from a man younger than 35 who had mild COVID-19 (a few samples of this study predate the infection). Cell type and time point are not known.

This clonotype was recorded many times. This chain connects TRBV7-2 to TRBJ2-1; D is perhaps TRBD1 (6 bases). The CDR3 loop spans 14 amino acids. Germline V gene data show CDR1 as SGHTA and CDR2 as FQGNSA. V was pared by 1 base and J by 8 bases, with 12 bases between. The DNA of the CDR3 is TGTGCCAGCAGCTTAGTACAGGGTTGGGATGAGCAGTTCTTC. It translates to CASSLVQGWDEQFF.

This clonotype turned up a few times. The gene calls are TRBV2 and TRBJ1-6, with D perhaps TRBD1 (5 bases). Germline V gene data show CDR1 as SNHLY and CDR2 as FYNNEI. The CDR3 is 12 amino acids. Trimming left V 6 bases short and J 6 bases short, with 6 bases between. CDR3 in amino acids: CASRGRNSPLHF. CDR3 DNA: TGTGCCAGCAGGGGGCGTAATTCACCCCTCCACTTT.

This clonotype was seen ten or more times. The chain has TRBV5-1 and TRBJ1-6; the match to TRBD1 covers 7 bases. The CDR3 extends over 14 amino acids. With 1 base clipped from V and 8 bases from J, the junction kept 3 bases outside the gene matches. Germline CDR1 is SGHRS and CDR2 is YFSETQ. The CDR3 protein is CASSLITGDSPLHF. CDR3 coding DNA: TGCGCCAGCAGCTTGATCACAGGGGATTCACCCCTCCACTTT.

J is TRBJ2-1 and V is TRBV7-2; 13 bases line up with TRBD2. Germline assignment: CDR1 SGHTA and CDR2 FQGNSA. After removal of 1 base from V and 2 bases from J, the junction contained 2 bases not matched to a gene. The CDR3 extends over 17 amino acids. The CDR3 DNA is TGTGCCAGCAGCTTAGTAGGGACTAGCGGGGCCTACAATGAGCAGTTCTTC. As protein: CASSLVGTSGAYNEQFF.

This clonotype was detected only a few times. The chain joins TRBV19 to TRBJ1-2; no reliable D call. From germline, CDR1 is LNHDA and CDR2 SQIVND (reference sequence). Trimming pared 1 base from V and 10 bases from J, leaving 7 bases between. The CDR3 contains 11 residues. The CDR3 reads CASSIGEAYTF. DNA for the CDR3: TGTGCCAGTAGTATAGGGGAGGCCTACACCTTC.

This clonotype came up a few times. The rearrangement joins TRBV7-6 to TRBJ2-3; 9 nucleotides agree with TRBD2. This CDR3 has 15 residues. V dropped 6 bases and J dropped 5; count of bases not matched to a gene: 9. Per germline, CDR1 SGHVS and CDR2 FNYEAQ. CDR3 region: CASSLSGGLLDTQYF. CDR3 bases: TGTGCCAGCAGTCTTAGCGGGGGCCTCTTAGATACGCAGTATTTT.

This chain uses TRBV24-1 with TRBJ2-1, with TRBD1 identical over 8 bases. With 4 bases clipped from V and 5 bases from J, the junction kept 9 bases outside the gene matches. The CDR3 is 16 amino acids. The V gene's germline CDR1 is KGHDR and CDR2 SFDVKD. DNA for the CDR3: TGTGCCACCAGTGACCAACAGGGGGGATCCCACAATGAGCAGTTCTTC. Amino acid sequence: CATSDQQGGSHNEQFF.

V and J are TRBV12-3 or TRBV12-4 and TRBJ2-3, with D possibly TRBD2 on 6 matching bases. The CDR3 has 15 residues. V shed 3 bases and J shed 1 base, with 11 bases lying between them. The DNA of the CDR3 is TGTGCCAGCAGTTTCCCCTCTAGCGGCACAGATACGCAGTATTTT. It is translated as CASSFPSSGTDTQYF.

The chain has TRBV18 and TRBJ2-7; no clear D. The V and J ends lost 3 bases and 7 bases respectively, with 10 bases between them. Germline-derived CDR1 and CDR2 are KGHSH and LQKENI. The CDR3 is 12 amino acids. The CDR3 DNA reads TGTGCCAGCTCACCGGCAGGACGAGAGCAGTACGTC. Protein product: CASSPAGREQYV.

There are a few counts of this clonotype. The chain employs TRBV29-1 and TRBJ2-2; 11 positions match TRBD1. J was trimmed by 5 bases and V by 6 bases; bases with no gene match: 2. Germline V gene lookup returns CDR1 SQVTM and CDR2 ANQGSEA. The CDR3 runs to 13 residues. The CDR3: CSVGQGATGELFF. For the CDR3, the DNA is TGCAGCGTCGGACAGGGGGCGACCGGGGAGCTGTTTTTT.

This chain connects TRBV20-1 to TRBJ2-7, with TRBD1 identical over 8 bases. The V gene's germline CDR1 is DFQATT and CDR2 SNEGSKA (reference sequence). The CDR3 is made up of 11 amino acids. V shed 6 bases and J 6 bases; nucleotides not matched to a gene: 4. The CDR3 reads CSATTGGEQYF. The CDR3 DNA sequence: TGCAGTGCCACTACAGGGGGCGAGCAGTACTTC.

This clonotype showed up just a few times. V usage is TRBV12-3 or TRBV12-4 and J usage is TRBJ2-3; TRBD1 matches at 8 bases. The CDR3 loop spans 14 amino acids. V trimming: 8 bases; J trimming: 1 base; junction bases outside the gene matches: 5. In DNA form, the CDR3 reads TGTGCCAGCGGAATACAGGGGGGCACAGATACGCAGTATTTT. Residues: CASGIQGGTDTQYF.

This chain connects TRBV12-3 or TRBV12-4 to TRBJ2-1, with 9 positions matching TRBD1. Losses at the gene ends were 4 bases for V and 7 bases for J; bases not matched to a gene: 5. This CDR3 region has 14 residues. The CDR3 here is CASSYRGQGNEQFF. The CDR3 coding sequence is TGTGCCAGCAGTTACAGGGGGCAGGGGAATGAGCAGTTCTTC.

This chain connects TRBV5-1 to TRBJ2-7; D gene unclear. Per germline, CDR1 SGHRS and CDR2 YFSETQ. Trimming pared 4 bases from V and 0 bases from J, leaving 5 bases between. The CDR3 spans 12 residues. Here the CDR3 reads CASSRVSYEQYF. CDR3 coding DNA: TGCGCCAGCAGCCGAGTCTCCTACGAGCAGTACTTC.

This clonotype was counted ten times or more. V usage is TRBV7-3 and J usage is TRBJ2-1; a weak D match, TRBD2 (6 bases). CDR1 and CDR2 (germline): SGHTA, FQGTGA. The V end lost 1 base, the J end lost 8 bases, and 12 bases lay between the germline ends. The CDR3 contains 14 residues. The CDR3 nucleotides read TGTGCCAGCAGCTTAATGGGGACTGGGGATGAGCAGTTCTTC. This codes for CASSLMGTGDEQFF.

Note on this clonotype: A much larger clonotype is one base distant, so this may be a read error. The CDR3: CASRRDTQGNQSQHF. The DNA of the CDR3 is TGCGCCAGCAGGCGGGACACCCAGGGCAATCAGTCCCAGCATTTT. The chain recombines TRBV5-1 with TRBJ1-5; TRBD1 is a possible D gene (6 bases). The CDR3 totals 15 residues. Germline CDR1 is SGHRS and CDR2 is YFSETQ.

This clonotype was detected a few times. This chain connects TRBV7-2 to TRBJ2-3, with D perhaps TRBD2 (7 bases). The CDR3 length is 18 residues. CDR1 is SGHTA and CDR2 is FQGNSA in the germline V gene. Trimming took 1 base from V and 1 from J, leaving 18 bases between them. The CDR3 reads CASSLGVGGRGRTDTQYF. The CDR3 bases are TGTGCCAGCAGCTTAGGAGTCGGGGGGCGAGGTCGCACAGATACGCAGTATTTT.

This clonotype was detected a few times. This sequence joins TRBV7-2 and TRBJ2-1; D may be TRBD2 (5 bases). This CDR3 comprises 16 residues. Germline V gene lookup returns CDR1 SGHTA and CDR2 FQGNSA. Between the trimmed V and J ends, which lost 1 base and 0 bases, there was a span of 10 bases. The CDR3 reads CASSLGLALSYNEQFF. Here the CDR3 DNA reads TGTGCCAGCAGCTTAGGGCTAGCCCTCTCCTACAATGAGCAGTTCTTC.

The chain is built from TRBV19 and TRBJ2-3; TRBD2 agrees at 12 bases. The CDR3 is 16 amino acids. With V trimmed by 7 bases and J by 4 bases, 9 bases remained unmatched. Germline CDR1 and CDR2: LNHDA and SQIVND (reference sequence). The CDR3 spells CASTRELAGGADTQYF. The CDR3 DNA is TGTGCCAGTACCCGAGAACTAGCGGGGGGAGCAGATACGCAGTATTTT.

This rearrangement joins TRBV12-3 or TRBV12-4 to TRBJ1-1; possibly TRBD1 for D (6 bases). Trimming took off 1 base at V and 5 bases at J, with 14 bases between the two ends. The CDR3 totals 15 residues. The CDR3 bases are TGTGCCAGCAGTTTAGACAGGGTCGGAATAACTGAAGCTTTCTTT. Translation: CASSLDRVGITEAFF.

The V and J genes are TRBV6-2 or TRBV6-3 and TRBJ1-1; TRBD1 might be the D (5 bases). Looked up from germline, CDR1 is MNHEY and CDR2 is SVGEGT. V was shortened by 2 bases and J by 4 bases, with 11 bases between the two germline ends. This CDR3 has 14 amino acids. As DNA, the CDR3 is TGTGCCAGCAGTTACGAAGGGGACTCCACTGAAGCTTTCTTT. Translation gives CASSYEGDSTEAFF.

This clonotype was recorded once. This rearrangement joins TRBV5-6 to TRBJ1-1; 7 positions match TRBD1. Germline V gene sequence: CDR1 SGHDT, CDR2 YYEEEE. The CDR3 extends over 13 amino acids. V lost 4 bases to trimming and J lost 11 bases; unmatched junction nucleotides: 11. Here the CDR3 reads CASSPHQGGYAFF. The CDR3 nucleotides read TGTGCCAGCAGCCCGCACCAAGGGGGCTACGCTTTCTTT.

J is TRBJ2-1 and V is TRBV19; D is unclear. This CDR3 has 14 amino acids. From germline, CDR1 is LNHDA and CDR2 SQIVND (reference sequence). V was clipped by 3 bases and J by 0 bases, with 6 bases between them. The CDR3 loop is CASSMSSSYNEQFF. CDR3 nucleotides: TGTGCCAGTAGTATGTCTAGCTCCTACAATGAGCAGTTCTTC. The variable domain in full, completed from reference TRBV19 and TRBJ2-1, reads DGGITQSPKYLFRKEGQNVTLSCEQNLNHDAMYWYRQDPGQGLRLIYYSQIVNDFQKGDIAEGYSVSREKKESFPLTVTSAQKNPTAFYLCASSMSSSYNEQFFGPGTRLTVL.

The rearrangement uses TRBV5-1 and TRBJ1-4, with 9 bases identical to TRBD1. Per the germline V gene, CDR1 is SGHRS and CDR2 is YFSETQ. V shed 2 bases, J shed 6 bases, and the junction held 8 bases outside the gene matches. The CDR3 spans 16 residues. The CDR3 sequence is CASSFTGGSSYEKLFF. The CDR3 DNA reads as TGCGCCAGCAGCTTTACAGGGGGCAGTAGCTATGAAAAACTGTTTTTT.

This clonotype appeared a few times. This chain uses TRBV20-1 with TRBJ2-7; D not certain. The CDR3 sequence is 14 residues long. Germline V gives CDR1 DFQATT, CDR2 SNEGSKA (reference sequence). V lost 0 bases and J lost 2, with 11 bases in between. CDR3 residues: CSARDLASPYEQYF. The CDR3 DNA is TGCAGTGCTAGAGATCTGGCTTCCCCCTACGAGCAGTACTTC.

The chain combines TRBV5-1 with TRBJ1-1; tentatively, D is TRBD1 (5 bases). V lost 5 bases, J lost 1 base, and 9 bases lay in between. This CDR3 region has 13 residues. Germline CDR1 and CDR2: SGHRS and YFSETQ. The CDR3 reads CASSGQGNTEAFF. CDR3 sequence (DNA): TGCGCCAGCAGTGGGCAGGGGAACACTGAAGCTTTCTTT.